One and the same sample provided the 25 T cell receptor beta chains below, sequenced in a study of shared clonotypes between healthy human individuals. Generated by immunoSEQ multiplex PCR, the TCRdb table keeps only in-frame clones and is missing some. The sample carries about 490,000 clones, almost 80% recorded once. Sequenced sample: PBMCs. Receptor source: a woman between 40 and 55 years old in good health. Some clones in this sample may be carry-over from other donors' samples.

The chain joins TRBV7-8 to TRBJ2-7, with D possibly being TRBD1 (6 bases). The CDR3 has 15 amino acids. Between the trimmed V and J ends, which lost 5 bases and 3 bases, there was a span of 17 bases. CDR1 and CDR2 from the germline V gene are SGHVS and FQNEAQ. As DNA, the CDR3 is TGTGCCAGCAGCCCAACCCAGGGGTCTTACTACGAGCAGTACTTC. It specifies CASSPTQGSYYEQYF. The variable domain in full, completed from reference TRBV7-8 and TRBJ2-7, reads GAGVSQSPRYKVAKRGQDVALRCDPISGHVSLFWYQQALGQGPEFLTYFQNEAQLDKSGLPSDRFFAERPEGSVSTLKIQRTQQEDSAVYLCASSPTQGSYYEQYFGPGTRLTVT.

V gene TRBV7-3 combines with J gene TRBJ1-1, with 9 bases aligning to TRBD1. Germline V CDR1 and CDR2: SGHTA, FQGTGA. There are 14 residues in the CDR3. With 5 bases clipped from V and 1 base from J, the junction kept 2 bases outside the gene matches. CDR3 sequence: CASSRDRENTEAFF. CDR3 nucleotides: TGTGCCAGCAGCAGGGACAGGGAGAACACTGAAGCTTTCTTT.

The chain recombines TRBV6-6 with TRBJ2-7; no clear D gene. Per germline, CDR1 MNHNY and CDR2 SVGAGI (reference sequence). The CDR3 has 13 residues. V was clipped by 5 bases and J by 3 bases, with 11 bases between them. The CDR3 is CASSAPAVYEQYF. The CDR3 DNA reads as TGTGCCAGCAGTGCCCCGGCAGTCTACGAGCAGTACTTC.

J is TRBJ2-3 and V is TRBV4-2; 7 positions match TRBD1. There are 13 residues in the CDR3. Trimming removed 5 bases from V and 8 bases from J; junction bases left unmatched: 7. Germline CDR1 reads LGHNA; CDR2 reads YNFKEQ. CDR3 sequence: CASSARQGSTQYF. The CDR3 DNA reads as TGTGCCAGCAGCGCACGACAGGGTAGTACGCAGTATTTT.

This chain links TRBV7-9 with TRBJ2-3; TRBD1 is a possible D gene (6 bases). This CDR3 is 14 amino acids long. Germline-derived CDR1 and CDR2 are SEHNR and FQNEAQ (reference sequence). Trimming stripped 6 bases from V and 2 bases from J, with 12 bases between. CDR3: CASSWGQVTDTQYF. The CDR3 nucleotides read TGTGCCAGCAGTTGGGGGCAGGTCACAGATACGCAGTATTTT.

The chain has TRBV4-3 and TRBJ2-7; 7 bases are a match to TRBD1. Germline CDR1 LGHNA, CDR2 YSLEER. This CDR3 region has 15 residues. J was trimmed by 2 bases and V by 5 bases; bases with no gene match: 9. CDR3 in DNA: TGCGCCAGCAGCACTACTGCGGACAGGACCTACGAGCAGTACTTC. Amino acids: CASSTTADRTYEQYF.

This chain joins TRBV19 and TRBJ1-5; D uncertain. Germline V CDR1 and CDR2: LNHDA, SQIVND (reference sequence). Trimming took 6 bases from V and 1 from J, leaving 16 bases between them. CDR3 length: 16 residues. The CDR3 protein is CASRPTGLYSNQPQHF. The CDR3 coding sequence is TGTGCCAGTAGACCGACGGGCCTCTACAGCAATCAGCCCCAGCATTTT.

This chain uses TRBV11-2 with TRBJ2-1, with D perhaps TRBD2 (6 bases). Germline V gene sequence: CDR1 SGHAT, CDR2 FQNNGV. The CDR3 sequence is 15 residues long. V gave up 5 bases and J gave up 4 bases, with 15 bases separating them. CDR3 loop: CASSLQRARYNEQFF. The CDR3 nucleotides read TGTGCCAGCAGCCTCCAGCGGGCTCGATACAATGAGCAGTTCTTC.

This clone has ten or more counts. Here the CDR3 reads CASSLWGQETQYF. DNA for the CDR3: TGTGCCAGCAGCTTATGGGGCCAAGAGACCCAGTACTTC. The J gene is TRBJ2-5, the V gene TRBV7-3; D is ambiguous. Trimming removed 2 bases from V and 1 base from J, with 5 bases in between. Per germline, CDR1 SGHTA and CDR2 FQGTGA. CDR3 size: 13 residues.

In this sample, this clone turned up many times. The rearrangement joins TRBV6-1 to TRBJ2-4; 7 bases match TRBD1. The V segment lost 7 bases and the J segment 2 bases; nucleotides outside the gene matches: 8. CDR1 is MNHNS and CDR2 is SASEGT in the germline V gene. The CDR3 sequence is 15 residues long. This chain's CDR3 is CASTSGQVSKNIQYF. In nucleotides, the CDR3 is TGTGCCAGCACCTCCGGACAGGTGTCCAAAAACATTCAGTACTTC.

A single count supports this clone. The V and J genes are TRBV7-2 and TRBJ2-7, with TRBD2 as a possible D gene (5 bases). The CDR3 is 14 residues long. The V and J ends lost 5 bases and 0 bases respectively, with 11 bases between them. The germline V gene encodes CDR1 SGHTA and CDR2 FQGNSA. CDR3 nucleotides: TGTGCCAGCAGCGGCGGGCGAAGCTCCTACGAGCAGTACTTC. Translation gives CASSGGRSSYEQYF.

CDR3 loop: CASSFATSRPVGELFF. Written as DNA, the CDR3 is TGTGCCAGCAGTTTTGCCACTAGCCGCCCGGTCGGGGAGCTGTTTTTT. J is TRBJ2-2 and V is TRBV27; D may be TRBD2 (6 bases). The CDR3 is 16 residues long. Germline V gives CDR1 MNHEY, CDR2 SMNVEV (reference sequence). Trimming removed 3 bases at V and 7 bases at J, with 18 bases between.

The chain employs TRBV6-6 and TRBJ2-2, with D possibly matching TRBD2 (5 bases). Trimming cost V 6 bases and J 4 bases, with 18 bases left between them. This CDR3 has 16 residues. Germline assignment: CDR1 MNHNY and CDR2 SVGAGI (reference sequence). CDR3 in amino acids: CASSYGEFFSTGELFF. In DNA form, the CDR3 reads TGTGCCAGCAGCTACGGGGAATTCTTTAGCACCGGGGAGCTGTTTTTT.

This clone has a single count. CDR3 region: CASSPGDRGVYGYTF. For the CDR3, the DNA is TGTGCCAGCAGCCCGGGGGACAGGGGGGTATATGGCTACACCTTC. The genes are TRBV27 and TRBJ1-2; 11 nucleotides line up with TRBD1. Germline CDR1 is MNHEY and CDR2 is SMNVEV (reference sequence). V dropped 6 bases and J dropped 5; count of bases not matched to a gene: 8. The CDR3 totals 15 residues.

The chain is built from TRBV28 and TRBJ1-1; 11 bases are shared with TRBD1. Germline-derived CDR1 and CDR2 are MDHEN and SYDVKM. Trimming at V came to 6 bases and at J to 5 bases, leaving 8 bases not matched to a gene. The CDR3 is made up of 15 amino acids. The CDR3 here is CASSPGTGGGTEAFF. In DNA, the CDR3 is TGTGCCAGCAGCCCCGGGACAGGGGGTGGGACTGAAGCTTTCTTT.

This clone was observed a few times. A much larger clonotype is one base distant, so this may be a read error. The chain uses TRBV7-8 and TRBJ2-7; no reliable D call. Germline CDR1 SGHVS, CDR2 FQNEAQ. V lost 5 bases to trimming and J lost 3 bases, with 8 bases between them. This CDR3 spans 12 amino acids. The CDR3 spells CASSRDNYEQYF. The CDR3 DNA is TGTGCCAGCAGCCGTGACAACTACGAGCAGTACTTC.

The chain couples TRBV27 to TRBJ1-4, with 9 bases lining up with TRBD1. J was trimmed by 7 bases and V by 10 bases; bases with no gene match: 10. The CDR3 sequence is 14 residues long. Germline assignment: CDR1 MNHEY and CDR2 SMNVEV (reference sequence). The CDR3 is CATSVGTGPEKLFF. In DNA, the CDR3 is TGTGCCACCTCCGTCGGGACAGGGCCTGAAAAACTGTTTTTT. The whole variable domain, filled in from reference TRBV27 and TRBJ1-4, reads EAQVTQNPRYLITVTGKKLTVTCSQNMNHEYMSWYRQDPGLGLRQIYYSMNVEVTDKGDVPEGYKVSRKEKRNFPLILESPSPNQTSLYFCATSVGTGPEKLFFGSGTQLSVL.

The chain is built from TRBV5-1 and TRBJ2-3, with D unresolved. The V end lost 5 bases, the J end lost 0 bases, and 10 bases lay between the germline ends. The germline gives CDR1 SGHRS, CDR2 YFSETQ. This CDR3 has 14 residues. The CDR3 nucleotides are TGCGCCAGCAGGCGAACGGGCAGCACAGATACGCAGTATTTT. It codes for CASRRTGSTDTQYF.

The V and J genes are TRBV10-3 and TRBJ2-2, with D possibly matching TRBD2 (5 bases). There are 17 residues in the CDR3. Trimming removed 8 bases at V and 4 bases at J, with 23 bases between. The germline V gene has CDR1 ENHRY and CDR2 SYGVKD. The CDR3 region has the DNA TGTGCCATCCGAGGGCCCGACGTACCGCCAGGCACCGGGGAGCTGTTTTTT. This encodes CAIRGPDVPPGTGELFF.

The V and J genes are TRBV5-1 and TRBJ2-2, with D possibly being TRBD1 (6 bases). This CDR3 is 13 amino acids long. Germline-derived CDR1 and CDR2 are SGHRS and YFSETQ. V was clipped by 2 bases and J by 5 bases, with 7 bases between them. The CDR3 coding sequence is TGCGCCAGCAGCTTCCAGGGGACCGGGGAGCTGTTTTTT. Amino acids: CASSFQGTGELFF.

The chain combines TRBV30 with TRBJ2-5; D remains ambiguous. CDR1 GTSNPN and CDR2 SVGIG come from the germline V gene (reference sequence). This CDR3 is built from 15 residues. Between the trimmed V and J ends, which lost 0 bases and 1 base, there was a span of 12 bases. The CDR3 sequence: CAWSVHGDGQETQYF. CDR3 DNA sequence: TGTGCCTGGAGTGTACATGGGGATGGCCAAGAGACCCAGTACTTC.

The V call is TRBV18, the J call TRBJ2-7; 13 bases fit TRBD2. This CDR3 has 16 amino acids. V dropped 0 bases and J dropped 6; count of bases not matched to a gene: 5. Germline V gives CDR1 KGHSH, CDR2 LQKENI. CDR3 residues: CASSPPGTSGTREQYF. DNA for the CDR3: TGTGCCAGCTCACCACCCGGGACTAGCGGGACCCGCGAGCAGTACTTC.

The V gene is TRBV2, the J gene TRBJ1-2, with D possibly TRBD1 on 6 matching bases. Per the germline V gene, CDR1 is SNHLY and CDR2 is FYNNEI. Trimming cost V 7 bases and J 3 bases, with 18 bases left between them. The CDR3 is made up of 15 amino acids. CDR3 region: CASNDGGQGYYGYTF. The CDR3 DNA sequence: TGTGCCAGCAACGACGGAGGGCAGGGGTACTATGGCTACACCTTC. Together with reference TRBV2 and TRBJ1-2, the CDR3 gives the full variable domain: EPEVTQTPSHQVTQMGQEVILRCVPISNHLYFYWYRQILGQKVEFLVSFYNNEISEKSEIFDDQFSVERPDGSNFTLKIRSTKLEDSAMYFCASNDGGQGYYGYTFGSGTRLTVV.

The V and J genes are TRBV19 and TRBJ2-3; the D is unclear. The CDR3 is 15 residues long. Germline V CDR1 and CDR2: LNHDA, SQIVND (reference sequence). Trimming removed 3 bases at V and 5 bases at J, with 15 bases between. The CDR3 loop is CASSISGVLVDTQYF. In DNA form, the CDR3 reads TGTGCCAGTAGTATTTCTGGCGTCCTAGTAGATACGCAGTATTTT.

The rearrangement joins TRBV28 to TRBJ2-3, with TRBD1 identical over 9 bases. The CDR3 contains 14 residues. The germline gives CDR1 MDHEN, CDR2 SYDVKM. V gave up 6 bases and J gave up 3 bases; unmatched junction bases: 4. This CDR3 is CASSRDRATDTQYF. As DNA, the CDR3 is TGTGCCAGCAGCAGGGACAGGGCGACAGATACGCAGTATTTT.